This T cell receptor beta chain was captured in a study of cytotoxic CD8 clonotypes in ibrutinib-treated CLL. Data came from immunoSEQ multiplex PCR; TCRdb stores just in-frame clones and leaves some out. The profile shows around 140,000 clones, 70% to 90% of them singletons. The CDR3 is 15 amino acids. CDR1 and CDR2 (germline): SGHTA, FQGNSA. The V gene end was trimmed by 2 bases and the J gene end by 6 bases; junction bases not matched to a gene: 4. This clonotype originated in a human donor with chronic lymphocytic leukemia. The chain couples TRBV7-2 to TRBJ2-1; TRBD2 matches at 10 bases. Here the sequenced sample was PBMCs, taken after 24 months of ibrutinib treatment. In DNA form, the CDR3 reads TGTGCCAGCAGCTTATGGTCTAGCGGGAGCAATGAGCAGTTCTTC. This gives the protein CASSLWSSGSNEQFF.